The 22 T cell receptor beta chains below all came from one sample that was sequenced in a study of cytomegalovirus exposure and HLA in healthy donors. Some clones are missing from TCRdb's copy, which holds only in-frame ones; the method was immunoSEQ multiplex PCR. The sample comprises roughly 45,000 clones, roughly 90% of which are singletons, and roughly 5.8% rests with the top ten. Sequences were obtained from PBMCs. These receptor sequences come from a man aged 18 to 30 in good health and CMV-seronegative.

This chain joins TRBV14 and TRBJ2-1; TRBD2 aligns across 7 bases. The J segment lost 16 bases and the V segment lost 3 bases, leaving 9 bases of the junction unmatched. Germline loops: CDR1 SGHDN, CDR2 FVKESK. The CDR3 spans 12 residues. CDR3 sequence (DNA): TGTGCCAGCAGCCAGGGAGGGACTCGACCCTTCTTC. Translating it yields CASSQGGTRPFF.

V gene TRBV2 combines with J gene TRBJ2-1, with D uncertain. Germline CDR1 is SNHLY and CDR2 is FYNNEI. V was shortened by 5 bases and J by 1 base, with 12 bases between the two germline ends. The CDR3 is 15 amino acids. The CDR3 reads CASSSSATSYNEQFF. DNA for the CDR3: TGTGCCAGCAGTTCCAGCGCAACTTCCTACAATGAGCAGTTCTTC.

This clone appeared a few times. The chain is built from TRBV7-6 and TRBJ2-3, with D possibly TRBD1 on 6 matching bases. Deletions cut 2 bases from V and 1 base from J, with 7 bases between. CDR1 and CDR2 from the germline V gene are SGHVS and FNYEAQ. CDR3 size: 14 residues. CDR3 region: CASSLRTGTDTQYF. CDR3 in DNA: TGTGCCAGCAGCTTAAGGACAGGCACAGATACGCAGTATTTT.

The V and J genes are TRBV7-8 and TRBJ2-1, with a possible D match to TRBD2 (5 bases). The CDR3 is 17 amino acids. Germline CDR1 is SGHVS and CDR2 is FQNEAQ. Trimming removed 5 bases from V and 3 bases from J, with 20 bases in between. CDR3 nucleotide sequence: TGTGCCAGCAGCCTAGAAGTGGGGTCGGGATACTACAATGAGCAGTTCTTC. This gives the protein CASSLEVGSGYYNEQFF.

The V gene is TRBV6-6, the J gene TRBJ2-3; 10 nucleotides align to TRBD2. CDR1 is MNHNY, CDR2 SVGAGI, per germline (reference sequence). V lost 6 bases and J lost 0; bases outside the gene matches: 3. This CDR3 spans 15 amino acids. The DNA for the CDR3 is TGTGCCAGCAGCTCGACTAGCGGGAGCACAGATACGCAGTATTTT. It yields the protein CASSSTSGSTDTQYF.

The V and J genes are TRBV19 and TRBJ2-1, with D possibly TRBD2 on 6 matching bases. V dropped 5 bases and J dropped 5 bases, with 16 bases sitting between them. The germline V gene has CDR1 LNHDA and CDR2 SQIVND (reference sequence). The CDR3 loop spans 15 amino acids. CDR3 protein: CASSLAPVVNNEQFF. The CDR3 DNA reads TGTGCCAGTAGTCTAGCGCCAGTTGTGAACAATGAGCAGTTCTTC.

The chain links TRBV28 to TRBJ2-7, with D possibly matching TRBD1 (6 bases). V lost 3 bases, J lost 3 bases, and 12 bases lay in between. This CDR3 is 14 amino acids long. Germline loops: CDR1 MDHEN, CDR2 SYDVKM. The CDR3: CASSFRHRVYEQYF. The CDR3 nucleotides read TGTGCCAGCAGTTTTAGGCACAGGGTCTACGAGCAGTACTTC.

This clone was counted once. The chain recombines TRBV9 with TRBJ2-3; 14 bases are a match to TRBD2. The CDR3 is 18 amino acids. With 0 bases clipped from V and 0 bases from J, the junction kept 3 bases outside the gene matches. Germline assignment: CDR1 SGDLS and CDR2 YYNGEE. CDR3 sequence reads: CASSVGLAGGWSTDTQYF. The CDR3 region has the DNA TGTGCCAGCAGCGTAGGACTAGCGGGAGGGTGGAGCACAGATACGCAGTATTTT.

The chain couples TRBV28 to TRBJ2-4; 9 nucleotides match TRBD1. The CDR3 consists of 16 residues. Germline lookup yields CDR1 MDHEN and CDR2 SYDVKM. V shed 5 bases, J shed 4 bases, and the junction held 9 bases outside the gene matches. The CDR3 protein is CASSPRTGVGKNIQYF. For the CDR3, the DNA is TGTGCCAGCAGTCCTAGGACAGGGGTGGGAAAAAACATTCAGTACTTC.

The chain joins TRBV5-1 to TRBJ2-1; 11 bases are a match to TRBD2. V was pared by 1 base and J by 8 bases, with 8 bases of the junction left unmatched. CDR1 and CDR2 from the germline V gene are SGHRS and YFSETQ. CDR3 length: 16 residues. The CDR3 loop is CASSLNPLAGGHEQFF. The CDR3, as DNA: TGCGCCAGCAGCTTGAACCCTCTAGCGGGGGGCCATGAGCAGTTCTTC.

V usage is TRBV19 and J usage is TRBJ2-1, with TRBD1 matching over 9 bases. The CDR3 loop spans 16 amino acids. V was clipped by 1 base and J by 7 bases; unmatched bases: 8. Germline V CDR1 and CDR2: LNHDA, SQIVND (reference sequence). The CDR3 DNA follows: TGTGCCAGTAGTATAGTATGGGACAGGGATCGGAATGAGCAGTTCTTC. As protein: CASSIVWDRDRNEQFF.

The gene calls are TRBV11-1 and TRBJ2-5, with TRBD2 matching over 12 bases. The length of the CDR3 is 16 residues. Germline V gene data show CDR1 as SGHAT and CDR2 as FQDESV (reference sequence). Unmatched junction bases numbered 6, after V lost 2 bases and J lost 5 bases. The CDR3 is CASSLRLAGELETQYF. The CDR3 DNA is TGTGCCAGCAGCTTAAGACTAGCGGGAGAGCTTGAGACCCAGTACTTC.

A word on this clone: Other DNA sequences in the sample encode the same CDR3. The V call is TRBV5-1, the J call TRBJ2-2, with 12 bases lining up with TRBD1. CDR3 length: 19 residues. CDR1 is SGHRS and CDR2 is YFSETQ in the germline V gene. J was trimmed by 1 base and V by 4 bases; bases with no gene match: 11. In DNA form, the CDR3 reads TGCGCCAGCAGCCTCGGGACAGGGGGCCAGCGGGGGAACACCGGGGAGCTGTTTTTT. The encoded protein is CASSLGTGGQRGNTGELFF.

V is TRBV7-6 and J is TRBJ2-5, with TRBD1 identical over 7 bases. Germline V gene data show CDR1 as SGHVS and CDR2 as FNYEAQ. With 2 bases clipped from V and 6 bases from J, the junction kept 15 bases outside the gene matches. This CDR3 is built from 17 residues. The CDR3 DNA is TGTGCCAGCAGCTTATACCCTAGAGGGGGCTCAATCCAGACCCAGTACTTC. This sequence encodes CASSLYPRGGSIQTQYF.

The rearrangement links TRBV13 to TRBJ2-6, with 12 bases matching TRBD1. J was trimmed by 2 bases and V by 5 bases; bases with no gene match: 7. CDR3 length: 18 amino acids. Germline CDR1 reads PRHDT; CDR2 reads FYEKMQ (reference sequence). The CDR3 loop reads CASSQGTGGLPGANVLTF. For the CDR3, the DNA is TGTGCCAGCAGCCAAGGGACAGGGGGCCTCCCTGGGGCCAACGTCCTGACTTTC.

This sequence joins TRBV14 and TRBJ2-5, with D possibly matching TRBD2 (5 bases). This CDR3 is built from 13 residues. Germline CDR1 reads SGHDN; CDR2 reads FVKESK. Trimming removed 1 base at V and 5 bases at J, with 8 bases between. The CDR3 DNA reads TGTGCCAGCAGCCAAGCTAGCAGTGAGACCCAGTACTTC. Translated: CASSQASSETQYF.

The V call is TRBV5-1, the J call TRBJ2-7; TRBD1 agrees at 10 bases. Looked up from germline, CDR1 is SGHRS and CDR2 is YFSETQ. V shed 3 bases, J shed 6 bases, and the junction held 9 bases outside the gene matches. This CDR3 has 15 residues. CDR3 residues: CASSSGQGGILEQYF. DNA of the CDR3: TGCGCCAGCAGCTCTGGACAGGGGGGAATTCTCGAGCAGTACTTC.

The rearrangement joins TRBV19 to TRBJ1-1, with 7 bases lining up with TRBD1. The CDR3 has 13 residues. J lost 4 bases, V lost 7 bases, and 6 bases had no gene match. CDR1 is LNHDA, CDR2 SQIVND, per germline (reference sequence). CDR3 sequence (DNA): TGTGCCAGTACCCCAACAGGGGCCACTGAAGCTTTCTTT. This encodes CASTPTGATEAFF.

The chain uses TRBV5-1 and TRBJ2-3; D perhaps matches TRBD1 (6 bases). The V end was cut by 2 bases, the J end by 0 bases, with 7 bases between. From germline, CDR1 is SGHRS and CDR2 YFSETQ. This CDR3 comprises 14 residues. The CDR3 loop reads CASSFQGSTDTQYF. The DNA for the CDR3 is TGCGCCAGCAGCTTCCAGGGGAGCACAGATACGCAGTATTTT.

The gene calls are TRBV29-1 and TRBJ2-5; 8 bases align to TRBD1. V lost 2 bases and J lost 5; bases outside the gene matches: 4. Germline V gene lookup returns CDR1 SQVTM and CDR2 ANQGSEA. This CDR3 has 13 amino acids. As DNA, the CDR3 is TGCAGCGTTGAACAGGGGGCCTTTGAGACCCAGTACTTC. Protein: CSVEQGAFETQYF.

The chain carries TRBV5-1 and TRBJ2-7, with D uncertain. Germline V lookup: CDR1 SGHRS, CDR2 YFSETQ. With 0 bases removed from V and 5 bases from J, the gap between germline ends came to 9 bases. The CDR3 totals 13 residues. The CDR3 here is CASSLAGFDEQYF. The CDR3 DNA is TGCGCCAGCAGCTTGGCCGGGTTCGACGAGCAGTACTTC. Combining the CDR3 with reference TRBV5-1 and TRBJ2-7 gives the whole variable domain KAGVTQTPRYLIKTRGQQVTLSCSPISGHRSVSWYQQTPGQGLQFLFEYFSETQRNKGNFPGRFSGRQFSNSRSEMNVSTLELGDSALYLCASSLAGFDEQYFGPGTRLTVT.

CDR3 amino acids: CASSFGRGGLNTQYF. The CDR3 DNA reads TGTGCCAGCAGCTTTGGGCGGGGGGGCCTGAATACGCAGTATTTT. The chain uses TRBV5-6 and TRBJ2-3; 9 nucleotides align to TRBD2. This CDR3 contains 15 residues. After removal of 2 bases from V and 7 bases from J, the junction contained 8 bases not matched to a gene. Germline values: CDR1 SGHDT, CDR2 YYEEEE. Using reference TRBV5-6 and TRBJ2-3 for the parts outside the CDR3, the full variable domain is DAGVTQSPTHLIKTRGQQVTLRCSPKSGHDTVSWYQQALGQGPQFIFQYYEEEERQRGNFPDRFSGHQFPNYSSELNVNALLLGDSALYLCASSFGRGGLNTQYFGPGTRLTVL.